This TCR beta chain was captured in a study of cytomegalovirus exposure and HLA in healthy donors. For this clone: Its cognate antigen is unknown.

In the PCR, 60 Vbeta and 13 Jbeta primers were used. TCRdb's table, derived via immunoSEQ multiplex PCR, lists solely in-frame clones and lacks some. The sample consists of some 140,000 clones, 60% to 85% of them appearing once. General study points: Researchers reported in a later analysis that common viral pathogens appeared linked to several top clusters.

The CDR3 is made up of 14 amino acids. CDR1 is SGHTA and CDR2 is FQGNSA in the germline V gene. V dropped 1 base and J dropped 1 base, with 6 bases sitting between them. Material: PBMCs. This chain uses TRBV7-2 with TRBJ2-3, with D perhaps TRBD2 (5 bases). This TCR was recovered from a man aged 30-40 years in good health and CMV-seronegative. The DNA for the CDR3 is TGTGCCAGCAGCTTAGGACTACGCACAGATACGCAGTATTTT. Its translation is CASSLGLRTDTQYF. Full variable domain (outside the CDR3, taken from reference TRBV7-2 and TRBJ2-3): GAGVSQSPSNKVTEKGKDVELRCDPISGHTALYWYRQSLGQGLEFLIYFQGNSAPDKSGLPSDRFSAERTGGSVSTLTIQRTQQEDSAVYLCASSLGLRTDTQYFGPGTRLTVL.